This T cell receptor (beta chain) was sequenced in a study of shared clonotypes between healthy human individuals. The assay was carried out at the deep level. Profiling relied on immunoSEQ multiplex PCR, and the TCRdb table lists in-frame clones only, not all of them. Of 2 million to 2.5 million clones listed, around 95% are singletons. Regarding this clone: Its antigen is currently unknown.

Researchers partitioned CD4+ cells into CD45RA+ naive and CD45RA-negative memory subsets. Study-wide findings and caveats: Estimated richness values were generally larger in naive subsets than in memory subsets. When naive CD4 clonotypes were compared across a few donors, 5% to 5.5% were shared.

This CDR3 contains 15 residues. With V trimmed by 6 bases and J by 2 bases, 5 bases remained unmatched. CDR1 is MNHEY, CDR2 SVGAGI, per germline. The chain links TRBV6-5 to TRBJ2-5, with TRBD2 matching 11 bases. The sequenced material came from naive CD4+ T cells sorted from blood. Indicated subset: CD45RA+ positively selected. This clonotype was obtained from a man younger than 35 in good health. This chain's CDR3 is CASRQLAGGQETQYF. CDR3 nucleotide sequence: TGTGCCAGCAGGCAGCTAGCGGGGGGACAAGAGACCCAGTACTTC.